The 27 T cell receptor beta chains given below trace back to one sample, sequenced in a study of cytomegalovirus exposure and HLA in healthy donors. Use of 60 Vbeta and 13 Jbeta primers characterized the PCR. Measured with immunoSEQ multiplex PCR; TCRdb has only the in-frame clones, and not every one. This table holds about 100,000 clones, approximately 76% found once. Sequenced material: PBMCs. The receptors were gathered from a woman aged 60-75 years in good health and CMV-seropositive.

This chain connects TRBV6-1 to TRBJ1-1, with a tentative D call TRBD1 (5 bases). V gave up 4 bases and J gave up 1 base, with 13 bases separating them. Germline lookup yields CDR1 MNHNS and CDR2 SASEGT. The CDR3 spans 15 residues. CDR3 in amino acids: CASSVQGTPNTEAFF. The DNA of the CDR3 is TGTGCCAGCAGTGTACAAGGGACTCCGAACACTGAAGCTTTCTTT.

The rearrangement joins TRBV18 to TRBJ2-4; D is possibly TRBD1 (5 bases). The V end lost 3 bases, the J end lost 6 bases, and 15 bases lay between the germline ends. CDR1 KGHSH and CDR2 LQKENI come from the germline V gene. The CDR3 runs 15 residues. The CDR3 loop is CASSPTQGMGNIQYF. The CDR3 bases are TGTGCCAGCTCACCTACCCAGGGAATGGGAAACATTCAGTACTTC.

The chain has TRBV19 and TRBJ1-5; 8 bases agree with TRBD1. Germline CDR1 LNHDA, CDR2 SQIVND (reference sequence). The V segment lost 9 bases and the J segment 4 bases; nucleotides outside the gene matches: 11. The CDR3 consists of 15 residues. CDR3 DNA: TGTGCCAGCACGACAGGGGCCATCGGGAATCAGCCCCAGCATTTT. Residues: CASTTGAIGNQPQHF.

The chain combines TRBV4-2 with TRBJ2-2; D is ambiguous. The CDR3 spans 18 residues. With 1 base removed from V and 6 bases from J, the gap between germline ends came to 21 bases. CDR1 is LGHNA, CDR2 YNFKEQ, per germline. This CDR3 reads CASSQVTTFMSEAGELFF. The CDR3 nucleotides are TGTGCCAGCAGCCAAGTAACTACTTTTATGAGTGAGGCCGGGGAGCTGTTTTTT.

This clone was counted a few times. The V gene is TRBV7-3, the J gene TRBJ2-1; D is unresolved. CDR3 length equals 16 residues. Germline assignment: CDR1 SGHTA and CDR2 FQGTGA. V was trimmed by 0 bases and J by 0 bases, leaving 9 bases between them. Written as DNA, the CDR3 is TGTGCCAGCAGCTTAACAACCAAGAGCTCCTACAATGAGCAGTTCTTC. Translating gives CASSLTTKSSYNEQFF.

The chain employs TRBV29-1 and TRBJ2-5; 9 bases line up with TRBD2. Germline assignment: CDR1 SQVTM and CDR2 ANQGSEA. The CDR3 covers 14 residues. The V and J ends lost 5 bases and 4 bases, in that order; junction bases with no gene match: 8. CDR3 coding DNA: TGCAGCGTTCATTGGGGCGGGGGGGGAGAGACCCAGTACTTC. Protein sequence: CSVHWGGGGETQYF.

This chain links TRBV5-1 with TRBJ2-5, with D hard to call. V was trimmed by 3 bases and J by 4 bases, leaving 16 bases between them. Germline assignment: CDR1 SGHRS and CDR2 YFSETQ. The CDR3 consists of 15 residues. This CDR3 is CASSSTYRGGETQYF. The CDR3 DNA reads as TGCGCCAGCAGCTCCACATATCGAGGCGGAGAGACCCAGTACTTC.

The gene calls are TRBV7-2 and TRBJ2-3; tentative D call: TRBD2 (6 bases). From germline, CDR1 is SGHTA and CDR2 FQGNSA. The CDR3 has 16 amino acids. V was shortened by 5 bases and J by 3 bases, with 18 bases between the two germline ends. CDR3 nucleotides: TGTGCCAGCAGCGAGACGACTTACCGGGAGACAGATACGCAGTATTTT. Translating gives CASSETTYRETDTQYF.

The V call is TRBV11-2, the J call TRBJ1-1; D not certain. CDR3 length equals 16 residues. Trimming cost V 7 bases and J 1 base, with 19 bases left between them. The germline V gene encodes CDR1 SGHAT and CDR2 FQNNGV. The CDR3, as DNA: TGTGCCAGCAACCGATACAGTTTACATGGGAACACTGAAGCTTTCTTT. Its protein product is CASNRYSLHGNTEAFF.

The genes are TRBV18 and TRBJ1-5; 9 bases align to TRBD1. The CDR3 consists of 15 residues. V was clipped by 3 bases and J by 5 bases; unmatched bases: 5. Germline V lookup: CDR1 KGHSH, CDR2 LQKENI. CDR3 in amino acids: CASSPGQGSYQPQHF. The CDR3 bases are TGTGCCAGCTCACCGGGACAGGGATCCTATCAGCCCCAGCATTTT.

Note on this clone: This same CDR3 is encoded by further DNA sequences in the sample. This chain uses TRBV9 with TRBJ2-1, with 14 bases matching TRBD2. V lost 0 bases, J lost 7 bases, and 0 bases stayed unmatched. This CDR3 region has 15 residues. Looked up from germline, CDR1 is SGDLS and CDR2 is YYNGEE. The CDR3 sequence is CASSVGLAGGNEQFF. CDR3 nucleotide sequence: TGTGCCAGCAGCGTAGGACTAGCGGGAGGGAATGAGCAGTTCTTC. The full variable domain, completed using reference TRBV9 and TRBJ2-1, is DSGVTQTPKHLITATGQRVTLRCSPRSGDLSVYWYQQSLDQGLQFLIQYYNGEERAKGNILERFSAQQFPDLHSELNLSSLELGDSALYFCASSVGLAGGNEQFFGPGTRLTVL.

The chain is built from TRBV29-1 and TRBJ1-1; tentatively, D is TRBD1 (6 bases). Deletions cut 5 bases from V and 0 bases from J, with 10 bases between. The CDR3 is made up of 13 amino acids. CDR1 and CDR2 from the germline V gene are SQVTM and ANQGSEA. CDR3: CSVPDSMNTEAFF. The CDR3 DNA sequence: TGCAGCGTTCCGGACAGCATGAACACTGAAGCTTTCTTT.

This clone was observed a handful of times. This chain connects TRBV7-3 to TRBJ2-7, with 10 bases identical to TRBD2. Unmatched junction bases numbered 11, after V lost 5 bases and J lost 7 bases. From germline, CDR1 is SGHTA and CDR2 FQGTGA. The CDR3 contains 15 residues. The CDR3 coding sequence is TGTGCCAGCAGCCTACGAGAGCGGGAGGGAGGTGAGCAGTACTTC. It encodes CASSLREREGGEQYF.

This clone has only one observation. The chain couples TRBV6-1 to TRBJ2-2, with D possibly being TRBD2 (5 bases). Trimming left V 1 base short and J 6 bases short, with 15 bases between. Germline lookup yields CDR1 MNHNS and CDR2 SASEGT. The CDR3 is 16 residues long. CDR3 bases: TGTGCCAGCAGTGAAGGAGGCGGAGGTGTCGCCGGGGAGCTGTTTTTT. This gives the protein CASSEGGGGVAGELFF.

This chain uses TRBV11-1 with TRBJ2-6; no definite D call. The V end lost 2 bases, the J end lost 2 bases, and 7 bases lay between the germline ends. Per the germline V gene, CDR1 is SGHAT and CDR2 is FQDESV (reference sequence). The CDR3 contains 15 residues. Written as DNA, the CDR3 is TGTGCCAGCAGCTTAACTGCGACTGGGGCCAACGTCCTGACTTTC. As protein: CASSLTATGANVLTF.

There are a few counts of this clone. Other DNA sequences in the same sample also yield this CDR3. V usage is TRBV6-6 and J usage is TRBJ1-2, with D possibly TRBD1 on 6 matching bases. The CDR3 is made up of 14 amino acids. Germline loops: CDR1 MNHNY, CDR2 SVGAGI (reference sequence). The V end was cut by 6 bases, the J end by 3 bases, with 14 bases between. Here the CDR3 reads CASSRQVEDYGYTF. CDR3 nucleotide sequence: TGTGCCAGCAGCCGACAGGTCGAGGACTATGGCTACACCTTC.

The rearrangement joins TRBV4-1 to TRBJ2-1; D gene ambiguous. The germline V gene encodes CDR1 MGHRA and CDR2 YSYEKL. V shed 4 bases and J shed 5 bases, with 15 bases lying between them. This CDR3 has 15 residues. The CDR3 protein is CASSPWKGTDNEQFF. DNA for the CDR3: TGCGCCAGCAGCCCCTGGAAAGGAACAGACAATGAGCAGTTCTTC.

The V gene is TRBV6-5, the J gene TRBJ2-2, with TRBD2 as a possible D gene (5 bases). Germline V lookup: CDR1 MNHEY, CDR2 SVGAGI. Trimming shortened V by 8 bases and J by 6 bases, and 13 bases separated the two germline ends. The CDR3 totals 13 residues. The CDR3 nucleotides read TGTGCCAGCTCGGAGGATTTAGCCGGGGAGCTGTTTTTT. Protein: CASSEDLAGELFF.

The rearrangement uses TRBV9 and TRBJ2-7, with a tentative D call TRBD2 (5 bases). Trimming took 0 bases from V and 3 from J, leaving 10 bases between them. CDR1 SGDLS and CDR2 YYNGEE come from the germline V gene. This CDR3 has 14 residues. This chain's CDR3 is CASSVEGRDYEQYF. Written as DNA, the CDR3 is TGTGCCAGCAGCGTAGAAGGCCGGGACTACGAGCAGTACTTC. The variable domain in full, completed from reference TRBV9 and TRBJ2-7, reads DSGVTQTPKHLITATGQRVTLRCSPRSGDLSVYWYQQSLDQGLQFLIQYYNGEERAKGNILERFSAQQFPDLHSELNLSSLELGDSALYFCASSVEGRDYEQYFGPGTRLTVT.

V usage is TRBV6-5 and J usage is TRBJ2-1; the match to TRBD2 covers 7 bases. The germline V gene has CDR1 MNHEY and CDR2 SVGAGI. The CDR3 is 15 residues long. V gave up 4 bases and J gave up 3 bases; unmatched junction bases: 6. The CDR3 DNA reads TGTGCCAGCAGTTTAGGAGCTAGCGGCTACAATGAGCAGTTCTTC. This gives the protein CASSLGASGYNEQFF.

The gene calls are TRBV10-3 and TRBJ2-3; 9 nucleotides line up with TRBD2. This CDR3 comprises 16 residues. Germline CDR1 and CDR2: ENHRY and SYGVKD. The trim removed 2 bases at V and 5 bases at J, leaving 8 bases unmatched. CDR3 protein: CAISERASGTGDTQYF. The CDR3 nucleotides are TGTGCCATCAGTGAGAGGGCTAGCGGGACCGGAGATACGCAGTATTTT.

V and J are TRBV5-1 and TRBJ2-2, with 9 bases lining up with TRBD1. This CDR3 has 15 residues. Looked up from germline, CDR1 is SGHRS and CDR2 is YFSETQ. V gave up 3 bases and J gave up 5 bases; unmatched junction bases: 5. CDR3 protein: CASSWGQGITGELFF. The CDR3 DNA reads TGCGCCAGCAGCTGGGGACAGGGTATTACCGGGGAGCTGTTTTTT.

The gene calls are TRBV28 and TRBJ2-4, with 7 bases lining up with TRBD1. CDR1 MDHEN and CDR2 SYDVKM come from the germline V gene. The CDR3 contains 15 residues. The junction had 6 bases not matched to a gene; V was cut back by 3 bases and J by 4 bases. This CDR3 is CASSFTTGSKNIQYF. CDR3 coding DNA: TGTGCCAGCAGTTTCACGACAGGGAGTAAAAACATTCAGTACTTC. Combining the CDR3 with reference TRBV28 and TRBJ2-4 gives the whole variable domain DVKVTQSSRYLVKRTGEKVFLECVQDMDHENMFWYRQDPGLGLRLIYFSYDVKMKEKGDIPEGYSVSREKKERFSLILESASTNQTSMYLCASSFTTGSKNIQYFGAGTRLSVL.

The genes are TRBV7-9 and TRBJ2-7; D unresolved. This CDR3 spans 13 amino acids. CDR1 is SEHNR, CDR2 FQNEAQ, per germline (reference sequence). Trimming pared 5 bases from V and 0 bases from J, leaving 8 bases between. The CDR3 sequence is CASSPVSSYEQYF. The DNA for the CDR3 is TGTGCCAGCAGCCCCGTTTCCTCCTACGAGCAGTACTTC.

The CDR3 DNA follows: TGCGCCAGCAGTGAGTACCTAGCGGGAGGAAGCCCCTACGAGCAGTACTTC. It translates to CASSEYLAGGSPYEQYF. V and J are TRBV10-2 and TRBJ2-7; 11 bases are shared with TRBD2. The CDR3 sequence is 17 residues long. V shed 1 base and J 2 bases; nucleotides not matched to a gene: 7. CDR1 and CDR2 (germline): WSHSY, SAAADI.

The chain recombines TRBV29-1 with TRBJ1-2, with 8 nucleotides matching TRBD1. Germline V lookup: CDR1 SQVTM, CDR2 ANQGSEA. The J segment lost 5 bases and the V segment lost 0 bases, leaving 14 bases of the junction unmatched. The CDR3 sequence is 17 residues long. CDR3: CSVEDRSTGGGVYGYTF. The CDR3 DNA follows: TGCAGCGTTGAAGATCGGTCAACAGGGGGGGGAGTGTATGGCTACACCTTC.

V is TRBV10-3 and J is TRBJ1-1; the D gene is possibly TRBD1 (6 bases). Trimming cost V 3 bases and J 0 bases, with 11 bases left between them. Per the germline V gene, CDR1 is ENHRY and CDR2 is SYGVKD. CDR3 length: 15 residues. CDR3 DNA sequence: TGTGCCATCAGTGAAAGGGGGGGGGTGAACACTGAAGCTTTCTTT. This translates into CAISERGGVNTEAFF.